The sequence of this T cell receptor (beta chain) was determined in a study of blood T cell repertoires in COVID-19. Sequencing used immunoSEQ multiplex PCR; TCRdb keeps in-frame clones, though not all of them. Among about 400,000 clones listed, 70% to 90% were seen once. CDR3 size: 14 residues. After removal of 4 bases from V and 2 bases from J, the junction contained 6 bases not matched to a gene. From germline, CDR1 is SGHRS and CDR2 YFSETQ. This chain links TRBV5-1 with TRBJ2-7; 7 positions agree with TRBD1. The sequence was obtained from a man in his forties with acute or convalescent COVID-19. Sequenced: peripheral blood. CDR3 region: CASSGRTGPYEQYF. DNA for the CDR3: TGCGCCAGCAGCGGACGGACAGGCCCCTACGAGCAGTACTTC.